This T cell receptor beta chain was sequenced for a study of PD-L1 blockade in urothelial cancer. About the research overall: Bladder-origin urothelial cancer in males covered twenty-five of 29 patients. Blood-derived samples held a median approximately 140,000 T cells. Analysis of blood occurred 3 weeks (second dose) and 6 weeks after treatment start.

Time point specified: peripheral blood 6 weeks after treatment start. Pretreatment sampling and on-treatment sampling together yielded between 1 and 8 samples for each patient. This CDR3 contains 12 residues. CDR1 and CDR2 (germline): SGHAT, FQNNGV. Trimming left V 3 bases short and J 10 bases short, with 12 bases between. This table comes from immunoSEQ multiplex PCR, and its TCRdb copy is limited to in-frame clones, with some not included. Among 100,000 to 150,000 clones, about 84% were seen once, and the ten largest hold roughly 2.4%. Here the sequenced sample was PBMCs, taken around atezolizumab (anti-PD-L1) treatment. The V call is TRBV11-2, the J call TRBJ1-1; D is possibly TRBD1 (5 bases). The clonotype comes from a man aged 50 or older with urothelial cancer. Written as DNA, the CDR3 is TGTGCCAGCAGCTTTACCGGGACTCGAGCTTTCTTT. Translated, it gives CASSFTGTRAFF.